The 26 T cell receptor beta chains below were found in one sample sequenced in a study of long-term antiretroviral therapy in people with HIV. Sequencing relied on immunoSEQ assay v3.0, run at survey level. Generated by immunoSEQ multiplex PCR, the TCRdb table keeps only in-frame clones and is missing some. The sample yields roughly 20,000 clones, approximately 79% seen once. The sample was unsorted PBMCs, taken 4.1 years after starting antiretroviral therapy. The receptor source for this set is a woman in her thirties or forties with HIV.

The chain is built from TRBV9 and TRBJ2-7, with D maybe TRBD1 (6 bases). The V end was cut by 0 bases, the J end by 0 bases, with 10 bases between. There are 15 residues in the CDR3. Germline-derived CDR1 and CDR2 are SGDLS and YYNGEE. The CDR3 sequence is CASSVDWTASYEQYF. In DNA, the CDR3 is TGTGCCAGCAGCGTAGACTGGACAGCCTCCTACGAGCAGTACTTC.

This chain uses TRBV7-2 with TRBJ1-2, with TRBD1 as a possible D gene (6 bases). V lost 6 bases, J lost 7 bases, and 12 bases lay in between. This CDR3 has 12 residues. CDR1 is SGHTA and CDR2 is FQGNSA in the germline V gene. CDR3 bases: TGTGCCAGCAGACCTACAGGGTTTGGCTACACCTTC. Amino acids: CASRPTGFGYTF.

This clone was seen a single time. This chain uses TRBV30 with TRBJ1-1; D uncertain. Trimming cost V 4 bases and J 4 bases, with 13 bases left between them. CDR1 and CDR2 (germline): GTSNPN, SVGIG (reference sequence). CDR3 size: 13 residues. The CDR3 is CAWTWGLGTEAFF. In nucleotides, the CDR3 is TGTGCCTGGACATGGGGTTTGGGCACTGAAGCTTTCTTT.

The chain uses TRBV6-5 and TRBJ2-1; 8 nucleotides agree with TRBD2. This CDR3 contains 15 residues. Germline loops: CDR1 MNHEY, CDR2 SVGAGI. V dropped 5 bases and J dropped 4; count of bases not matched to a gene: 7. The CDR3 DNA sequence: TGTGCCAGCAGTCCAACTAGCGGATCTTACAATGAGCAGTTCTTC. Translation gives CASSPTSGSYNEQFF.

The genes are TRBV6-1 and TRBJ2-1; a weak D match, TRBD2 (6 bases). Germline V gives CDR1 MNHNS, CDR2 SASEGT. The CDR3 is 15 amino acids. V was clipped by 5 bases and J by 4 bases, with 15 bases between them. CDR3 sequence reads: CASSTGVARYNEQFF. The CDR3 DNA is TGTGCCAGCAGTACGGGGGTAGCGAGGTACAATGAGCAGTTCTTC.

The chain combines TRBV5-5 with TRBJ2-1, with 7 bases identical to TRBD1. The V segment lost 1 base and the J segment 6 bases; nucleotides outside the gene matches: 7. The CDR3 runs 15 residues. Germline CDR1 and CDR2: SGHKS and YYEKEE (reference sequence). CDR3 protein: CASSLFETGFNEQFF. The CDR3 DNA follows: TGTGCCAGCAGCTTGTTTGAGACAGGGTTCAATGAGCAGTTCTTC.

The V and J genes are TRBV27 and TRBJ2-7; TRBD1 might be the D (5 bases). This CDR3 region has 12 residues. With 7 bases removed from V and 2 bases from J, the gap between germline ends came to 9 bases. Germline CDR1 and CDR2: MNHEY and SMNVEV (reference sequence). The CDR3 coding sequence is TGTGCCAGCATGGACATTGCCTACGAGCAGTACTTC. The encoded protein is CASMDIAYEQYF.

This clone was detected a few times. The J gene is TRBJ2-1, the V gene TRBV9; D tentatively fits TRBD1 or TRBD2 (7 bases each). The V end lost 0 bases, the J end lost 8 bases, and 12 bases lay between the germline ends. From germline, CDR1 is SGDLS and CDR2 YYNGEE. The CDR3 consists of 14 residues. The CDR3 nucleotides read TGTGCCAGCAGCGTAGTATCAGGGGGGGATGAGCAGTTCTTC. This translates into CASSVVSGGDEQFF. Combining the CDR3 with reference TRBV9 and TRBJ2-1 gives the whole variable domain DSGVTQTPKHLITATGQRVTLRCSPRSGDLSVYWYQQSLDQGLQFLIQYYNGEERAKGNILERFSAQQFPDLHSELNLSSLELGDSALYFCASSVVSGGDEQFFGPGTRLTVL.

This clone was counted a single time. The CDR3 DNA reads TGTGCCAGCAGCCAGGGACGATTGAGCTCCTACGAGCAGTACTTC. This codes for CASSQGRLSSYEQYF. The rearrangement joins TRBV7-2 to TRBJ2-7; the D gene could be TRBD1 or TRBD2 (5 bases each). The V and J ends lost 5 bases and 0 bases respectively, with 14 bases between them. There are 15 residues in the CDR3. Germline-derived CDR1 and CDR2 are SGHTA and FQGNSA. The whole variable domain, filled in from reference TRBV7-2 and TRBJ2-7, reads GAGVSQSPSNKVTEKGKDVELRCDPISGHTALYWYRQSLGQGLEFLIYFQGNSAPDKSGLPSDRFSAERTGGSVSTLTIQRTQQEDSAVYLCASSQGRLSSYEQYFGPGTRLTVT.

J is TRBJ1-1 and V is TRBV5-4; D may be TRBD1 (6 bases). CDR1 SGHNT and CDR2 YYREEE come from the germline V gene (reference sequence). V lost 4 bases to trimming and J lost 0 bases, with 19 bases between them. CDR3 length: 17 amino acids. The CDR3 bases are TGTGCCAGCAGCGCCGCAGCGCAGCAGGGGATGAACACTGAAGCTTTCTTT. This gives the protein CASSAAAQQGMNTEAFF.

In DNA, the CDR3 is TGTGCCAGCTCACCTATACCGACAGGGGGATCGGACACTGAAGCTTTCTTT. It encodes CASSPIPTGGSDTEAFF. This chain links TRBV18 with TRBJ1-1; 9 bases align to TRBD1. With 3 bases clipped from V and 3 bases from J, the junction kept 11 bases outside the gene matches. The CDR3 runs to 17 residues. Germline CDR1 reads KGHSH; CDR2 reads LQKENI.

The V call is TRBV9, the J call TRBJ2-1, with TRBD2 as a possible D gene (5 bases). The CDR3 loop spans 11 amino acids. CDR1 is SGDLS and CDR2 is YYNGEE in the germline V gene. V lost 4 bases to trimming and J lost 13 bases, with 12 bases between them. The CDR3 sequence: CASSLGSFQFF. The DNA of the CDR3 is TGTGCCAGCAGCCTGGGGAGCTTTCAGTTCTTC.

The rearrangement uses TRBV27 and TRBJ2-1, with a weak D call TRBD2 (5 bases). The CDR3 contains 16 residues. Germline V gene data show CDR1 as MNHEY and CDR2 as SMNVEV (reference sequence). Trimming removed 2 bases from V and 0 bases from J, with 11 bases in between. In DNA, the CDR3 is TGTGCCAGCAGTTTAAACATAGCGAACTCCTACAATGAGCAGTTCTTC. As protein: CASSLNIANSYNEQFF.

The V and J genes are TRBV5-1 and TRBJ2-3; the D is unclear. Germline assignment: CDR1 SGHRS and CDR2 YFSETQ. The CDR3 totals 14 residues. V lost 0 bases and J lost 0, with 5 bases in between. Here the CDR3 reads CASSLVTSTDTQYF. The CDR3 DNA follows: TGCGCCAGCAGCTTGGTGACGAGCACAGATACGCAGTATTTT.

V and J are TRBV11-3 and TRBJ2-1, with TRBD1 matching 11 bases. The J segment lost 6 bases and the V segment lost 5 bases, leaving 9 bases of the junction unmatched. CDR3 length equals 16 residues. Germline V CDR1 and CDR2: SGHNT, YENEEA. CDR3 loop: CASSKTGTGGFNEQFF. CDR3 DNA sequence: TGTGCCAGCAGCAAAACCGGGACAGGGGGATTCAATGAGCAGTTCTTC.

The V gene is TRBV2, the J gene TRBJ2-6, with D possibly being TRBD1 (6 bases). The CDR3 runs 17 residues. V lost 8 bases to trimming and J lost 0 bases, with 17 bases between them. Germline lookup yields CDR1 SNHLY and CDR2 FYNNEI. The CDR3 reads CASQSTGGYSGANVLTF. In nucleotides, the CDR3 is TGTGCCAGCCAGTCGACAGGAGGTTACTCTGGGGCCAACGTCCTGACTTTC.

This chain connects TRBV13 to TRBJ2-2; 8 bases fit TRBD2. CDR3 size: 16 residues. Per the germline V gene, CDR1 is PRHDT and CDR2 is FYEKMQ (reference sequence). The trim removed 6 bases at V and 8 bases at J, leaving 14 bases unmatched. CDR3 DNA sequence: TGTGCCAGCAGTCGAACGGGACTAGTTTACCGGGGGGAGCTGTTTTTT. It codes for CASSRTGLVYRGELFF.

This chain joins TRBV7-9 and TRBJ1-1; TRBD1 might be the D (6 bases). The germline V gene has CDR1 SEHNR and CDR2 FQNEAQ (reference sequence). This CDR3 spans 15 amino acids. V dropped 2 bases and J dropped 4 bases, with 14 bases sitting between them. The DNA for the CDR3 is TGTGCCAGCAGCTTACTGGCAGGGGCGGGCACTGAAGCTTTCTTT. Translating it yields CASSLLAGAGTEAFF.

This clone occurred once. The chain uses TRBV11-3 and TRBJ1-6, with D hard to call. Trimming took off 4 bases at V and 6 bases at J, with 10 bases between the two ends. There are 14 residues in the CDR3. The germline CDR1 and CDR2 sequences are SGHNT and YENEEA. The CDR3 loop reads CASSSQLGNSPLHF. CDR3 nucleotide sequence: TGTGCCAGCAGCTCGCAGTTAGGTAATTCACCCCTCCACTTT.

This clone was seen a few times. The chain combines TRBV19 with TRBJ2-2; 12 bases line up with TRBD2. V was pared by 3 bases and J by 6 bases, with 2 bases of the junction left unmatched. The CDR3 is 15 residues long. CDR1 and CDR2 (germline): LNHDA, SQIVND (reference sequence). The CDR3 nucleotides read TGTGCCAGTAGTATCCTAGCGGGAGGGCCCGGGGAGCTGTTTTTT. Translated: CASSILAGGPGELFF.

The chain links TRBV27 to TRBJ1-2; D call uncertain. This CDR3 has 13 amino acids. The germline V gene has CDR1 MNHEY and CDR2 SMNVEV (reference sequence). V was shortened by 1 base and J by 8 bases, with 11 bases between the two germline ends. CDR3 region: CASSLWRYGGYTF. Here the CDR3 DNA reads TGTGCCAGCAGTTTATGGCGATACGGGGGCTACACCTTC.

This clone was detected a few times. The CDR3 region has the DNA TGTGCCAGCAGCTTGAGACTAGCGGGGGGCAATGAGCAGTTCTTC. Residues: CASSLRLAGGNEQFF. The rearrangement uses TRBV5-5 and TRBJ2-1, with 13 bases identical to TRBD2. This CDR3 region has 15 residues. Germline-derived CDR1 and CDR2 are SGHKS and YYEKEE (reference sequence). The V gene end was trimmed by 1 base and the J gene end by 6 bases; junction bases not matched to a gene: 1.

The chain links TRBV29-1 to TRBJ1-1; D is unclear. V lost 7 bases, J lost 4 bases, and 7 bases lay in between. The CDR3 sequence is 10 residues long. Germline values: CDR1 SQVTM, CDR2 ANQGSEA. The chain's CDR3 is CSALGTEAFF. The CDR3 DNA sequence: TGCAGCGCCCTTGGCACTGAAGCTTTCTTT. The variable domain in full, completed from reference TRBV29-1 and TRBJ1-1, reads SAVISQKPSRDICQRGTSLTIQCQVDSQVTMMFWYRQQPGQSLTLIATANQGSEATYESGFVIDKFPISRPNLTFSTLTVSNMSPEDSSIYLCSALGTEAFFGQGTRLTVV.

The chain couples TRBV6-1 to TRBJ2-7; 7 bases agree with TRBD1. The germline V gene encodes CDR1 MNHNS and CDR2 SASEGT. The CDR3 has 14 amino acids. Trimming took 4 bases from V and 0 from J; bases not matched to a gene: 3. CDR3 DNA sequence: TGTGCCAGCAGTGGACAGGGATTCTCCTACGAGCAGTACTTC. This gives the protein CASSGQGFSYEQYF.

The chain has TRBV5-1 and TRBJ1-5; possible D gene TRBD1, 6 bases. CDR1 SGHRS and CDR2 YFSETQ come from the germline V gene. V was pared by 4 bases and J by 6 bases, with 17 bases between. The CDR3 covers 15 residues. CDR3: CASSTEGGVSQPQHF. Written as DNA, the CDR3 is TGCGCCAGCAGCACCGAGGGGGGGGTTAGTCAGCCCCAGCATTTT.

V usage is TRBV4-3 and J usage is TRBJ2-1, with 7 bases identical to TRBD2. The germline V gene encodes CDR1 LGHNA and CDR2 YSLEER. There are 16 residues in the CDR3. The junction had 7 bases not matched to a gene; V was cut back by 4 bases and J by 1 base. The CDR3 bases are TGCGCCAGCAGCCTACAGCGGGGTGCTTCCTACAATGAGCAGTTCTTC. Encoded protein: CASSLQRGASYNEQFF.